This paragraph reports one T cell receptor beta chain. CDR3 length: 14 amino acids. The V gene's germline CDR1 is SGHVS and CDR2 FQNEAQ. With 2 bases removed from V and 3 bases from J, the gap between germline ends came to 8 bases. Adults of Caucasian background living in Nashville, Tennessee made up all donors. The CD4+ fraction was divided into a CD45RA+ naive subset and a CD45RA-negative memory subset. The data belong to a study of shared clonotypes between healthy human individuals. Running of the assay took place at deep level. Authors' analysis steps: With immunoSEQ giving junction-only sequences and no quality scores, filtering differed. Here immunoSEQ multiplex PCR was the method, and the copy in TCRdb shows in-frame clones only, minus some. From that table come the V and J calls and clone size; the DNA was used to work out D and trimming. The sample has some 2,400,000 clones, about 94% seen once.

The sequencing input was naive CD4+ T cells sorted from blood. As for subset: CD45RA+ positively selected. The TCR sequence derives from a man aged 18 to 29 in good health. The rearrangement joins TRBV7-8 to TRBJ1-5; D possibly corresponds to TRBD1 (6 bases). CDR3 sequence: CASSLRDNNQPQHF. Written as DNA, the CDR3 is TGTGCCAGCAGCTTAAGGGACAACAATCAGCCCCAGCATTTT. Together with reference TRBV7-8 and TRBJ1-5, the CDR3 gives the full variable domain: GAGVSQSPRYKVAKRGQDVALRCDPISGHVSLFWYQQALGQGPEFLTYFQNEAQLDKSGLPSDRFFAERPEGSVSTLKIQRTQQEDSAVYLCASSLRDNNQPQHFGDGTRLSIL.